This is a list of T cell receptor beta chains from one sample in a study of blood T cell repertoires in COVID-19. Method: immunoSEQ multiplex PCR; TCRdb's copy keeps in-frame clones and lacks some. The sample comprises approximately 270,000 clones, about 91% of which are singletons, and approximately 3% rests with the top ten. Material for sequencing was PBMCs or T cells enriched from blood (not recorded which). These receptors all stem from a man in his forties or fifties who had been exposed to COVID-19. The CDR3 runs from the conserved cysteine through the conserved F or W. Each record gives: CDR3 DNA, CDR3 protein, V gene, J gene, D gene. The D gene is left open where the match is weak.

CDR3nt: TGTGCCAGCAGTTTATTCCCTGCCGGGTCGGATACCGGGGAGCTGTTTTTT
CDR3aa: CASSLFPAGSDTGELFF
v_gene: TRBV27
j_gene: TRBJ2-2
d_gene: NA

CDR3nt: TGTGCCAGCAGCTTTGCGGGAGGGTCCTACGAGCAGTACTTC
CDR3aa: CASSFAGGSYEQYF
v_gene: TRBV11-2
j_gene: TRBJ2-7
d_gene: TRBD2

CDR3nt: TGCAGCGTTGGGTGGACAGGCAATCAGCCCCAGCATTTT
CDR3aa: CSVGWTGNQPQHF
v_gene: TRBV29-1
j_gene: TRBJ1-5
d_gene: NA

CDR3nt: TGTGCCAGCAGTGCCAAAAGGGGTGGTTGGGACACCGGGGAGCTGTTTTTT
CDR3aa: CASSAKRGGWDTGELFF
v_gene: TRBV25-1
j_gene: TRBJ2-2
d_gene: NA

CDR3nt: TGTGCCACCTACCCCGGCCCAGAGGGAGGCAATCAGCCCCAGCATTTT
CDR3aa: CATYPGPEGGNQPQHF
v_gene: TRBV5-4
j_gene: TRBJ1-5
d_gene: NA

CDR3nt: TGTGCCAGCAGCTGGACAGGGGGCTCCTACGAGCAGTACTTC
CDR3aa: CASSWTGGSYEQYF
v_gene: TRBV5-5
j_gene: TRBJ2-7
d_gene: TRBD1

CDR3nt: TGTGCCAGCAGCCCCCGACAGGGGACCTCCTACGAGCAGTACTTC
CDR3aa: CASSPRQGTSYEQYF
v_gene: TRBV11-3
j_gene: TRBJ2-7
d_gene: TRBD1

CDR3nt: TGTGCCAGTAGTCCGTCAGGGTACCACGAGCAGTACTTC
CDR3aa: CASSPSGYHEQYF
v_gene: TRBV19
j_gene: TRBJ2-7
d_gene: NA

CDR3nt: TGTGCCAGCAGCCGAGTCAGCGACTATGGCTACACCTTC
CDR3aa: CASSRVSDYGYTF
v_gene: TRBV3-1/TRBV3-2
j_gene: TRBJ1-2
d_gene: NA

CDR3nt: TGTGCCAGTAGTACCACTAGCGGGCACTACAATGAGCAGTTCTTC
CDR3aa: CASSTTSGHYNEQFF
v_gene: TRBV19
j_gene: TRBJ2-1
d_gene: TRBD2

CDR3nt: TGTGCCAGCAGTCGCGGGAGGGCCCCTTACAATGAGCAGTTCTTC
CDR3aa: CASSRGRAPYNEQFF
v_gene: TRBV28
j_gene: TRBJ2-1
d_gene: TRBD2

CDR3nt: TGTGCCAGCAGCGACATAGGGACTAGCGGGAGTTTATACAATGAGCAGTTCTTC
CDR3aa: CASSDIGTSGSLYNEQFF
v_gene: TRBV9
j_gene: TRBJ2-1
d_gene: TRBD2

CDR3nt: TGTGCTAGTGGTTTGGCTTCAGGTTCCTACGAGCAGTACTTC
CDR3aa: CASGLASGSYEQYF
v_gene: TRBV12-5
j_gene: TRBJ2-7
d_gene: NA

CDR3nt: TGTGCCAGCTGGGGTACTAGCGGGATCGGGGATACGCAGTATTTT
CDR3aa: CASWGTSGIGDTQYF
v_gene: TRBV28
j_gene: TRBJ2-3
d_gene: TRBD2

CDR3nt: TGCAGTGCTAGTGACAGGGAAAGGAACACCGGGGAGCTGTTTTTT
CDR3aa: CSASDRERNTGELFF
v_gene: TRBV20-1
j_gene: TRBJ2-2
d_gene: TRBD1

CDR3nt: TGTGCCAGCAGTGATTCCGACTGGAGGGGCTACGAGCAGTACTTC
CDR3aa: CASSDSDWRGYEQYF
v_gene: TRBV6-1
j_gene: TRBJ2-7
d_gene: NA

CDR3nt: TGTGCCAGCAGTTACCTAACCAGCGGGACGGACCACATTGAAGCTTTCTTT
CDR3aa: CASSYLTSGTDHIEAFF
v_gene: TRBV28
j_gene: TRBJ1-1
d_gene: NA

CDR3nt: TGTGCCAGACCCGGGACTAATAAGGTGGGTGAGACCCAGTACTTC
CDR3aa: CARPGTNKVGETQYF
v_gene: TRBV7-3
j_gene: TRBJ2-5
d_gene: TRBD2

CDR3nt: TGTGCCTGCGGGACAGGGGGGCTAGGAGATCCGACCCAGTACTTC
CDR3aa: CACGTGGLGDPTQYF
v_gene: TRBV30
j_gene: TRBJ2-5
d_gene: TRBD1

CDR3nt: TGTGCCAGAAGCTTAGACAGGGAGAAGGCCTTCAACTTC
CDR3aa: CARSLDREKAFNF
v_gene: TRBV5-3
j_gene: TRBJ1-2
d_gene: TRBD1

CDR3nt: TGTGCCAGCAGGCCAATTCCCGGGACTTGGGGAACTGAAGCTTTCTTT
CDR3aa: CASRPIPGTWGTEAFF
v_gene: TRBV4-2
j_gene: TRBJ1-1
d_gene: NA

CDR3nt: TGCGCCAGCAGCAGCCCGGACAGGGGAATGTACAATGAGCAGTTCTTC
CDR3aa: CASSSPDRGMYNEQFF
v_gene: TRBV5-1
j_gene: TRBJ2-1
d_gene: TRBD1

CDR3nt: TGTGCCAGCAGCCACAGACTTGCAACTAATGAAAAACTGTTTTTT
CDR3aa: CASSHRLATNEKLFF
v_gene: TRBV14
j_gene: TRBJ1-4
d_gene: NA